This entry features one T cell receptor beta chain sequence. This entry comes from a study of blood T cell repertoires in COVID-19. CDR1 and CDR2 from the germline V gene are SNHLY and FYNNEI. The CDR3 spans 14 residues. Between the trimmed V and J ends, which lost 6 bases and 11 bases, there was a span of 17 bases. Libraries were prepared by immunoSEQ multiplex PCR; TCRdb keeps only in-frame clonotypes and omits some of them. This table holds 30,000 to 50,000 clones, around 86% found once. The clonotype originates from a man aged 45-65 years with active or convalescent COVID-19. The chain carries TRBV2 and TRBJ1-6, with D unresolved. Sequences were obtained from peripheral blood. Written as DNA, the CDR3 is TGTGCCAGCAGGAGGGAGGACTACGTTACACCCCTCCACTTT. Protein sequence: CASRREDYVTPLHF.